The 2 T cell receptor beta chains reported below all come from one sample, sequenced in a study of cytomegalovirus exposure and HLA in healthy donors. Produced via immunoSEQ multiplex PCR; TCRdb's table is partial and in-frame only. In the table there are around 94,000 clones, roughly 94% of which are singletons. The sample was PBMCs. These receptors were taken from a woman between 18 and 29 years old in good health and CMV-seronegative.

The chain couples TRBV11-3 to TRBJ1-3; D remains ambiguous. The CDR3 has 17 residues. V was shortened by 0 bases and J by 0 bases, with 12 bases between the two germline ends. Germline V gene sequence: CDR1 SGHNT, CDR2 YENEEA. The CDR3 coding sequence is TGTGCCAGCAGCTTAGATGGGAGACCGCCCTCTGGAAACACCATATATTTT. Its protein is CASSLDGRPPSGNTIYF.

The chain is built from TRBV9 and TRBJ2-3; D possibly corresponds to TRBD2 (5 bases). The CDR3 runs 15 residues. Germline V gene lookup returns CDR1 SGDLS and CDR2 YYNGEE. Between the trimmed V and J ends, which lost 3 bases and 1 base, there was a span of 12 bases. CDR3: CASSAGHSGTDTQYF. CDR3 DNA sequence: TGTGCCAGCAGCGCAGGCCATAGCGGCACAGATACGCAGTATTTT.